This TCR beta chain came from a study of CXCR3-negative and CXCR3-positive naive CD8 T cells. General observations from the study: TCR interaction strength was inferred from TRB CDR3 physicochemistry, as CD5 matched across naive subsets.

It was by 5' RACE with UMI labels that the TRB cDNA libraries were prepared. TCRdb re-analyzed the 5' RACE reads; it lists each CDR3 protein once, without DNA. The repertoire table contains over 35,000 distinct CDR3 sequences. The CDR3 is 14 amino acids. The germline V gene encodes CDR1 DFQATT and CDR2 SNEGSKA (reference sequence). This clonotype is called medium-sized based on its frequency. The antigen is not known. This chain connects TRBV20-1 to TRBJ2-7; the D gene TCRdb calls, TRBD2, cannot be checked with no DNA. The sample was memory CD8+ T cells from blood. The TCR comes from a human donor in good health. Some clones in this sample may be carry-over from other donors' samples. Here the CDR3 reads CSARGGGIAEEQYF.